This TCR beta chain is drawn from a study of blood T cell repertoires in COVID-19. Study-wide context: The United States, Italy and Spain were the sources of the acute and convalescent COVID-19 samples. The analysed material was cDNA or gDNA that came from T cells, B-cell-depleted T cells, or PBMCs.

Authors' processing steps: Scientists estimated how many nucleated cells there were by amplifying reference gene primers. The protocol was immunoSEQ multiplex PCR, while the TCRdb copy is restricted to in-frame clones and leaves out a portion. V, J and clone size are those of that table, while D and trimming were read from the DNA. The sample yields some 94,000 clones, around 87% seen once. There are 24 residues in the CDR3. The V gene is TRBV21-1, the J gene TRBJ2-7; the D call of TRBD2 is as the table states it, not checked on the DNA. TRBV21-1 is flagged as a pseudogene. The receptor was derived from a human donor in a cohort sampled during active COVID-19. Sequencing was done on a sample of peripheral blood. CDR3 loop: CASSKRYVSPPGTSTGLAGYEQYF. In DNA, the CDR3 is TGTGCCAGCAGCAAACGTTATGTCTCGCCCCCCGGGACATCAACCGGACTAGCGGGGTACGAGCAGTACTTC.